This is a list of T cell receptor beta chains from one sample in a study of T cell responses to AZD1222 COVID-19 vaccine. The data were produced by immunoSEQ multiplex PCR, yet TCRdb's version contains in-frame clones alone and is incomplete. The profile shows about 270,000 clones, 94% of them singletons. This specimen was peripheral blood, taken 28 days after the second AZD1222 dose. These TCRs come from an adult who received the AZD1222 COVID-19 vaccine. The CDR3 runs from the conserved cysteine through the conserved F or W. A D gene is named only where the DNA matches it firmly. The size field is filled for only some rows; it gives once, few, many or a size class.

d_call: NA
j_call: TRBJ1-1
v_call: TRBV7-8
clone_size: NA
cdr3_nt: TGTGCCAGCAGCTACGGAGAGACCGCTGAAGCTTTCTTT
cdr3_aa: CASSYGETAEAFF

d_call: NA
j_call: TRBJ1-2
v_call: TRBV9
clone_size: NA
cdr3_nt: TGTGCCAGCAGCGTCTTCTCGGGACCCGGAGGCTACACCTTC
cdr3_aa: CASSVFSGPGGYTF

d_call: TRBD1
j_call: TRBJ1-3
v_call: TRBV11-3
clone_size: few
cdr3_nt: TGTGCCAGCAGCACAGGGGTGGGAAACACCATATATTTT
cdr3_aa: CASSTGVGNTIYF

d_call: NA
j_call: TRBJ2-7
v_call: TRBV7-9
clone_size: NA
cdr3_nt: TGTGCCAGCAGCTGGGGGGGCGGAAGCTACGAGCAGTACTTC
cdr3_aa: CASSWGGGSYEQYF

d_call: TRBD1
j_call: TRBJ1-3
v_call: TRBV29-1
clone_size: NA
cdr3_nt: TGCAGCGTTGCTCCCCCGGGACAGAGAAACACCATATATTTT
cdr3_aa: CSVAPPGQRNTIYF

d_call: NA
j_call: TRBJ1-6
v_call: TRBV3-1/TRBV3-2
clone_size: NA
cdr3_nt: TGTGCCAGCAGCCGTCCGAATTCACCCCTCCACTTT
cdr3_aa: CASSRPNSPLHF

d_call: NA
j_call: TRBJ2-2
v_call: TRBV6-5
clone_size: few
cdr3_nt: TGTGCCAGCAGTTACGTTGGTGGGCCGAACACCGGGGAGCTGTTTTTT
cdr3_aa: CASSYVGGPNTGELFF

d_call: TRBD1
j_call: TRBJ1-6
v_call: TRBV9
clone_size: few
cdr3_nt: TGTGCCAGCAGCATCCGGGACAGGGAGAATTCACCCCTCCACTTT
cdr3_aa: CASSIRDRENSPLHF

d_call: TRBD2
j_call: TRBJ2-3
v_call: TRBV19
clone_size: NA
cdr3_nt: TGTGCCAGTACCCCGGGACTAGCGGGACGGGCAGATACGCAGTATTTT
cdr3_aa: CASTPGLAGRADTQYF

d_call: NA
j_call: TRBJ2-1
v_call: TRBV7-2
clone_size: NA
cdr3_nt: TGTGCCAGCAGCCCGCTCGTCGGGGTTCCTCGAAGGGAGCAGTTCTTC
cdr3_aa: CASSPLVGVPRREQFF

d_call: NA
j_call: TRBJ2-7
v_call: TRBV19
clone_size: once
cdr3_nt: TGTGCCAGTAGTATAGCGGCCGGGGTTGAGCAGTACTTC
cdr3_aa: CASSIAAGVEQYF

d_call: NA
j_call: TRBJ2-2
v_call: TRBV4-2
clone_size: NA
cdr3_nt: TGTGCCAGCAGCCAAGTCTTAGGGACGGGGAACACCGGGGAGCTGTTTTTT
cdr3_aa: CASSQVLGTGNTGELFF

d_call: NA
j_call: TRBJ2-7
v_call: TRBV11-1
clone_size: NA
cdr3_nt: TGTGCCAGCAGCTTCACCGGGGACAACGAGCAGTACTTC
cdr3_aa: CASSFTGDNEQYF

d_call: TRBD2
j_call: TRBJ2-1
v_call: TRBV13
clone_size: once
cdr3_nt: TGTGCCAGCAGCGACGGACTAGCCGTCAATGAGCAGTTCTTC
cdr3_aa: CASSDGLAVNEQFF

d_call: NA
j_call: TRBJ2-1
v_call: TRBV2
clone_size: NA
cdr3_nt: TGTGCCAGCAGTGTACTTCCCGGTCTGGGTGAGCAGTTCTTC
cdr3_aa: CASSVLPGLGEQFF

d_call: NA
j_call: TRBJ2-1
v_call: TRBV9
clone_size: NA
cdr3_nt: TGTGCCAGCAGCGTAGGCTATAGCTCCTACAATGAGCAGTTCTTC
cdr3_aa: CASSVGYSSYNEQFF

d_call: NA
j_call: TRBJ1-1
v_call: TRBV7-3
clone_size: NA
cdr3_nt: TGTGCCAGCAGCTTAAATTCCGGGAACACTGAAGCTTTCTTT
cdr3_aa: CASSLNSGNTEAFF

d_call: NA
j_call: TRBJ1-5
v_call: TRBV28
clone_size: NA
cdr3_nt: TGTGCCAGCTCGACCCCCAATCAGCCCCAGCATTTT
cdr3_aa: CASSTPNQPQHF

d_call: NA
j_call: TRBJ1-2
v_call: TRBV7-9
clone_size: NA
cdr3_nt: TGTGCCAGCAGCTTAGGGGACTGGGGAGGTGGCTACACCTTC
cdr3_aa: CASSLGDWGGGYTF

d_call: NA
j_call: TRBJ1-1
v_call: TRBV3-1/TRBV3-2
clone_size: once
cdr3_nt: TGTGCCAGCAGTCGGACATCGAAGACTGAAGCTTTCTTT
cdr3_aa: CASSRTSKTEAFF

d_call: NA
j_call: TRBJ2-7
v_call: TRBV2
clone_size: NA
cdr3_nt: TGTGCCAGCGGGACGGATTCCTACGAGCAGTACTTC
cdr3_aa: CASGTDSYEQYF

d_call: TRBD1
j_call: TRBJ2-1
v_call: TRBV27
clone_size: NA
cdr3_nt: TGTGCCAGCAGCCGAACGGGACAGTACAATGAGCAGTTCTTC
cdr3_aa: CASSRTGQYNEQFF

d_call: NA
j_call: TRBJ1-1
v_call: TRBV7-8
clone_size: NA
cdr3_nt: TGTGCCAGCAGCCGCCAGAGCCGTTTTACGACCCTAAGGAACACTGAAGCTTTCTTT
cdr3_aa: CASSRQSRFTTLRNTEAFF

d_call: TRBD1
j_call: TRBJ1-4
v_call: TRBV5-1
clone_size: NA
cdr3_nt: TGCGCCAGCAGCTTAGGGACTGGGACAGCAAAAAAACTGTTTTTT
cdr3_aa: CASSLGTGTAKKLFF

d_call: NA
j_call: TRBJ2-7
v_call: TRBV6-5
clone_size: NA
cdr3_nt: TGTGCCAGCAGTTCGGGGGGCCGGACCTACGAGCAGTACTTC
cdr3_aa: CASSSGGRTYEQYF

d_call: NA
j_call: TRBJ1-1
v_call: TRBV18
clone_size: NA
cdr3_nt: TGTGCCAGCTCACCCAAGGAAAACACTGAAGCTTTCTTT
cdr3_aa: CASSPKENTEAFF

d_call: NA
j_call: TRBJ2-7
v_call: TRBV2
clone_size: few
cdr3_nt: TGTGCCAGCAGGACATCTTCTTGGACCCGCTACGAGCAGTACTTC
cdr3_aa: CASRTSSWTRYEQYF